Following are 22 T cell receptor beta chains from one sample sequenced in a study of regulatory T cells in long-lasting Graves disease. This sample's time point: persistent/refractory GD, antithyroid drugs over 5 years with positive TRAb. PBMC-extracted RNA yielded the TCR library. To make TCR beta libraries, researchers used iRepertoire HTBI primers and Arm-PCR of CDR3 regions. TCRdb fed the multiplex PCR reads into MiXCR, producing one record per CDR3 protein. The table has 600,000 to 850,000 distinct CDR3 sequences, around 30% seen once. The sequencing here drew on peripheral blood mononuclear cells (PBMCs), taken when the disease was refractory, from a patient treated with antithyroid drugs. The receptors shown here come from a female donor with Graves disease.

There are a few counts of this clonotype. CDR3 region: CASSLSFGFSSGNTIYF. In nucleotides, the CDR3 is TGTGCCAGCAGTTTATCCTTTGGGTTTTCCTCTGGAAACACCATATATTTT. V and J are TRBV28 and TRBJ1-3; D gene ambiguous. V dropped 1 base and J dropped 0 bases, with 13 bases sitting between them. The CDR3 loop spans 17 amino acids. Germline lookup yields CDR1 MDHEN and CDR2 SYDVKM.

V gene TRBV5-1 combines with J gene TRBJ2-2; the D is unclear. V dropped 0 bases and J dropped 6 bases, with 9 bases sitting between them. Germline V lookup: CDR1 SGHRS, CDR2 YFSETQ. The CDR3 extends over 14 amino acids. In DNA, the CDR3 is TGCGCCAGCAGCTTGGTATCCCTACCCGGGGAGCTGTTTTTT. It codes for CASSLVSLPGELFF.

This clonotype was detected many times. V is TRBV6-1 and J is TRBJ1-5; weak D call: TRBD1 (5 bases). This CDR3 region has 12 residues. Germline assignment: CDR1 MNHNS and CDR2 SASEGT. The V end was cut by 7 bases, the J end by 7 bases, with 11 bases between. The DNA of the CDR3 is TGTGCCAGCAATTCAGGGTTGCAGCCCCAGCATTTT. This gives the protein CASNSGLQPQHF.

J is TRBJ1-2 and V is TRBV25-1, with D uncertain. The V gene lost 8 bases and the J gene lost 7 bases, with 11 bases spanning the gap. This CDR3 is built from 11 residues. The V gene's germline CDR1 is MGHDK and CDR2 SYGVNS. The CDR3 loop reads CASGLTGGYTF. The CDR3 DNA follows: TGTGCCAGCGGCCTCACTGGTGGCTACACCTTC.

J is TRBJ1-4 and V is TRBV6-5; no clear D gene. The V end lost 2 bases, the J end lost 8 bases, and 15 bases lay between the germline ends. This CDR3 has 15 residues. CDR1 is MNHEY, CDR2 SVGAGI, per germline. CDR3: CASSYRALGVEKLFF. CDR3 in DNA: TGTGCCAGCAGTTACCGGGCCCTTGGAGTAGAAAAACTGTTTTTT.

This clonotype occurred many times. The chain recombines TRBV7-8 with TRBJ1-2, with 7 positions matching TRBD1. The CDR3 has 14 residues. Germline trimming cut 3 bases from V and 4 bases from J; bases unmatched to any gene: 5. Germline CDR1 reads SGHVS; CDR2 reads FQNEAQ. The CDR3: CASSFGTATYGYTF. The CDR3 region has the DNA TGTGCCAGCAGCTTCGGGACAGCCACCTATGGCTACACCTTC.

The chain uses TRBV5-6 and TRBJ1-4; D ambiguous. The CDR3 has 18 residues. V was shortened by 0 bases and J by 1 base, with 16 bases between the two germline ends. Germline V gene lookup returns CDR1 SGHDT and CDR2 YYEEEE. This chain's CDR3 is CASSLGVTPLITNEKLFF. Here the CDR3 DNA reads TGTGCCAGCAGCTTGGGGGTGACCCCCCTAATAACTAATGAAAAACTGTTTTTT. Filled out from reference TRBV5-6 and TRBJ1-4, the complete variable domain reads DAGVTQSPTHLIKTRGQQVTLRCSPKSGHDTVSWYQQALGQGPQFIFQYYEEEERQRGNFPDRFSGHQFPNYSSELNVNALLLGDSALYLCASSLGVTPLITNEKLFFGSGTQLSVL.

This clonotype was picked up a small number of times. This chain links TRBV20-1 with TRBJ1-5; D ambiguous. In germline, CDR1 is DFQATT, CDR2 SNEGSKA (reference sequence). There are 13 residues in the CDR3. V lost 5 bases, J lost 1 base, and 9 bases lay in between. Here the CDR3 reads CSAGTGSNQPQHF. In DNA form, the CDR3 reads TGCAGTGCTGGAACGGGGAGCAATCAGCCCCAGCATTTT.

CDR3 DNA sequence: TGTGCCAGCAGCAGAAGGACTAGCGGGATAGAGACCCAGTACTTC. This encodes CASSRRTSGIETQYF. The chain employs TRBV12-3 or TRBV12-4 and TRBJ2-5; TRBD2 agrees at 12 bases. CDR3 length: 15 amino acids. Trimming took 6 bases from V and 4 from J; bases not matched to a gene: 6.

The chain employs TRBV20-1 and TRBJ2-3, with a weak D call TRBD2 (6 bases). V gave up 1 base and J gave up 1 base, with 15 bases separating them. Germline CDR1 reads DFQATT; CDR2 reads SNEGSKA (reference sequence). This CDR3 region has 16 residues. Written as DNA, the CDR3 is TGCAGTGCTAGAGGGGGTACTAGCACCCGCACAGATACGCAGTATTTT. It specifies CSARGGTSTRTDTQYF.

The genes are TRBV25-1 and TRBJ1-4, with unresolved D. The germline V gene encodes CDR1 MGHDK and CDR2 SYGVNS. Trimming stripped 2 bases from V and 3 bases from J, with 19 bases between. The CDR3 totals 18 residues. CDR3 in amino acids: CASSEPYAGVSANEKLFF. The CDR3 DNA reads as TGTGCCAGCAGTGAACCGTACGCAGGCGTTTCGGCTAATGAAAAACTGTTTTTT.

This clonotype occurred a few times. The chain links TRBV29-1 to TRBJ1-2; TRBD1 agrees at 11 bases. The V segment lost 4 bases and the J segment 7 bases; nucleotides outside the gene matches: 8. Germline CDR1 and CDR2: SQVTM and ANQGSEA. The CDR3 length is 14 residues. Written as DNA, the CDR3 is TGCAGCGTTGTAGGACAGGGGGCAATACGTGGCTACACCTTC. Translated, it gives CSVVGQGAIRGYTF.

The rearrangement joins TRBV14 to TRBJ1-1, with D tentatively TRBD1 (6 bases). CDR3 length equals 16 residues. Germline CDR1 SGHDN, CDR2 FVKESK. Trimming shortened V by 4 bases and J by 0 bases, and 15 bases separated the two germline ends. The CDR3 loop is CASSRTTTGMNTEAFF. The DNA for the CDR3 is TGTGCCAGCAGCCGTACGACGACAGGAATGAACACTGAAGCTTTCTTT.

The chain has TRBV6-1 and TRBJ2-5; D possibly corresponds to TRBD2 (6 bases). In germline, CDR1 is MNHNS, CDR2 SASEGT. This CDR3 has 14 amino acids. Trimming pared 7 bases from V and 6 bases from J, leaving 18 bases between. For the CDR3, the DNA is TGTGCCAGCACCCGGGGTGGCGGGAAAAAGACCCAGTACTTC. Translated: CASTRGGGKKTQYF.

At least ten counts were recorded for this clonotype. The CDR3 DNA sequence: TGCGCCAGCAGTTCCTCAGGGGGCGAGCAGTACTTC. Translation gives CASSSSGGEQYF. This chain uses TRBV10-1 with TRBJ2-7, with 7 bases identical to TRBD1. V gave up 5 bases and J gave up 6 bases; unmatched junction bases: 4. The germline V gene encodes CDR1 WNHNN and CDR2 SYGVQD (reference sequence). The CDR3 length is 12 residues.

The chain couples TRBV28 to TRBJ1-2; 12 nucleotides line up with TRBD1. CDR1 is MDHEN and CDR2 is SYDVKM in the germline V gene. There are 14 residues in the CDR3. V shed 3 bases, J shed 7 bases, and the junction held 3 bases outside the gene matches. The CDR3 region is CASSFGTGGRGYTF. The CDR3 DNA sequence: TGTGCCAGCAGTTTTGGGACAGGGGGCCGTGGCTACACCTTC.

The chain carries TRBV29-1 and TRBJ1-2, with D perhaps matching TRBD1 (5 bases). Trimming pared 0 bases from V and 2 bases from J, leaving 13 bases between. The V gene's germline CDR1 is SQVTM and CDR2 ANQGSEA. The CDR3 is 15 residues long. CDR3 protein: CSVEDWDRANYGYTF. CDR3 in DNA: TGCAGCGTTGAAGATTGGGACCGAGCCAACTATGGCTACACCTTC.

The chain employs TRBV20-1 and TRBJ1-2; 9 bases are a match to TRBD1. The CDR3 covers 18 residues. The trim removed 2 bases at V and 4 bases at J, leaving 17 bases unmatched. Germline CDR1 is DFQATT and CDR2 is SNEGSKA (reference sequence). The CDR3 loop is CSARTPAGQGLYGYGYTF. DNA for the CDR3: TGCAGTGCTAGAACCCCCGCAGGACAGGGGCTTTACGGCTATGGCTACACCTTC.

The chain recombines TRBV2 with TRBJ2-1; TRBD1 matches at 9 bases. This CDR3 spans 16 amino acids. Trimming at V came to 3 bases and at J to 1 base, leaving 4 bases not matched to a gene. Germline CDR1 reads SNHLY; CDR2 reads FYNNEI. CDR3: CASSDRGQGSYNEQFF. The CDR3 region has the DNA TGTGCCAGCAGTGATCGAGGACAGGGGTCCTACAATGAGCAGTTCTTC.

Comment on this clonotype: Likely a read error: the CDR3 ends without its conserved phenylalanine or tryptophan. The rearrangement links TRBV10-3 to TRBJ2-7; possibly TRBD1 or TRBD2 for D (5 bases each). Germline V gene data show CDR1 as ENHRY and CDR2 as SYGVKD. Trimming left V 10 bases short and J 0 bases short, with 10 bases between. This CDR3 is built from 12 residues. The DNA for the CDR3 is TGTGCCAGTCGAGGGGACTCCTACGAGCAGTACCTC. It translates to CASRGDSYEQYL.

CDR3 DNA sequence: TGCAGCGTTGATGCGTGGTGGCTTGACAGAGCCATGAACACTGAAGCTTTCTTT. This translates into CSVDAWWLDRAMNTEAFF. This chain connects TRBV29-1 to TRBJ1-1, with D tentatively TRBD1 (5 bases). Germline CDR1 and CDR2: SQVTM and ANQGSEA. The CDR3 length is 18 residues. V dropped 3 bases and J dropped 0 bases, with 23 bases sitting between them.

This clonotype was counted at least ten times. The genes are TRBV7-2 and TRBJ2-5; no clear D gene. The CDR3 extends over 15 amino acids. Trimming cost V 1 base and J 5 bases, with 14 bases left between them. Germline CDR1 SGHTA, CDR2 FQGNSA. The CDR3 protein is CASSLDPLPRETQYF. The CDR3 nucleotides are TGTGCCAGCAGCTTAGATCCCTTACCAAGGGAGACCCAGTACTTC.